This T cell receptor beta chain appears in the sequencing data of a study of T cell responses to AZD1222 COVID-19 vaccine. The CDR3 loop spans 16 amino acids. Trimming left V 3 bases short and J 0 bases short, with 12 bases between. CDR1 is LGHNA and CDR2 is YNFKEQ in the germline V gene. Assay used: immunoSEQ multiplex PCR; TCRdb lists only in-frame clones, some missing. The table has 85,000 to 130,000 clones, around 90% seen once. This TCR was recovered from an adult who received the AZD1222 COVID-19 vaccine. This chain joins TRBV4-2 and TRBJ1-5; D is possibly TRBD1 (5 bases). The source was peripheral blood, collected 28 days after the second AZD1222 dose. The CDR3 coding sequence is TGTGCCAGCAGCCAGGGAACAGGATATAGCAATCAGCCCCAGCATTTT. Its protein product is CASSQGTGYSNQPQHF.